Below, one T cell receptor (beta chain) is given with its context. Its antigen is unidentified. Sequenced by immunoSEQ multiplex PCR; TCRdb stores in-frame clones only, minus some. The sample shows about 78,000 clones, 80% to 90% of them seen only once. CDR3 length: 18 amino acids. Time point indicated: blood 4 weeks post-SBRT, at nephrectomy. Treatment: 15 Gy SBRT to primary tumor, nephrectomy 4 weeks later. Nephrectomy followed 15 Gy stereotactic body radiation by 4 weeks. The patient's renal cell carcinoma had clear cell pathology. The record originates from a study of radiation and T cells in renal cell carcinoma. Overall study findings and caveats: Without pretreatment biopsies, baseline tumor clonotype presence was undetermined. From baseline, blood top tumor clonotypes peaked at 2 weeks post-radiation.

Here the sequenced sample was blood, taken from a patient whose treatment included radiotherapy and nephrectomy. The J gene is TRBJ2-3, the V gene TRBV21-1; the table calls TRBD2, which could not be checked here. TRBV21-1 is deemed a pseudogene. The receptor comes from a woman in her 70s with renal cell carcinoma. The CDR3 nucleotides are TGTGCCAGCAGCAAAGCCCCCCTACCGGGGGGGTTCACAGATACGCAGTATTTT. The encoded protein is CASSKAPLPGGFTDTQYF.